This entry lists 25 T cell receptor beta chains sequenced from one sample in a study of T-cell memory formation after mild COVID-19. TCRdb re-analysed the 5' RACE reads in MiXCR, keeping a single row per CDR3 protein. The sample yields over 40,000 distinct CDR3 sequences, around 12% seen once. The sequenced material came from PBMCs or a T cell subset sorted from them (not recorded which). The receptors come from a man aged 18 to 30 who had mild COVID-19 (a few samples of this study predate the infection). Cell type and time point are not known.

This clonotype turned up a few times. The chain has TRBV5-5 and TRBJ2-2; no definite D call. Trimming removed 2 bases from V and 9 bases from J, with 14 bases in between. The CDR3 is made up of 14 amino acids. Germline loops: CDR1 SGHKS, CDR2 YYEKEE (reference sequence). The CDR3 protein is CASSLGPEVRELFF. CDR3 bases: TGTGCCAGCAGCTTAGGGCCTGAGGTACGGGAGCTGTTTTTT.

This clonotype turned up a few times. V and J are TRBV5-6 and TRBJ2-7; either TRBD1 or TRBD2 may supply D (5 bases each). The CDR3 has 14 residues. Germline V gene sequence: CDR1 SGHDT, CDR2 YYEEEE. Trimming pared 3 bases from V and 3 bases from J, leaving 13 bases between. CDR3 nucleotide sequence: TGTGCCAGCAGCTCTTCCGGGACCGACTACGAGCAGTACGTC. Translation gives CASSSSGTDYEQYV.

Only a few counts were recorded for this clonotype. The chain has TRBV18 and TRBJ1-1; D perhaps matches TRBD1 (6 bases). The V end lost 1 base, the J end lost 3 bases, and 12 bases lay between the germline ends. Germline V gives CDR1 KGHSH, CDR2 LQKENI. The CDR3 is made up of 15 amino acids. The CDR3 DNA reads TGTGCCAGCTCACCACGAACACAGGGACACACTGAAGCTTTCTTT. This gives the protein CASSPRTQGHTEAFF.

This clonotype appeared a few times. V and J are TRBV21-1 and TRBJ1-6; TRBD1, the table's D call, was not compared with the DNA. TRBV21-1 is annotated as a pseudogene. This CDR3 has 18 residues. CDR3 in amino acids: CASSEHRGVDILNSPLHF. DNA for the CDR3: TGTGCCAGCAGCGAACACAGGGGCGTCGATATACTTAATTCACCCCTCCACTTT.

This clonotype occurred a few times. The J gene is TRBJ2-3, the V gene TRBV6-2 or TRBV6-3, with D unclear. With 4 bases removed from V and 5 bases from J, the gap between germline ends came to 19 bases. The CDR3 spans 16 residues. Germline-derived CDR1 and CDR2 are MNHEY and SVGEGT. CDR3 protein: CASSFRRTSPGDTQYF. The CDR3, as DNA: TGTGCCAGCAGTTTCCGGCGGACCAGTCCAGGAGATACGCAGTATTTT.

This clonotype occurred a few times. The chain employs TRBV7-2 and TRBJ2-3; D is ambiguous. V was shortened by 5 bases and J by 0 bases, with 15 bases between the two germline ends. Germline CDR1 and CDR2: SGHTA and FQGNSA. The CDR3 has 16 residues. The CDR3 sequence: CASSPAPQQSTDTQYF. CDR3 sequence (DNA): TGTGCCAGCAGCCCCGCCCCGCAACAGAGCACAGATACGCAGTATTTT.

The chain employs TRBV20-1 and TRBJ2-2, with D perhaps given as TRBD1 or TRBD2 (5 bases each). The CDR3 has 17 residues. V lost 6 bases to trimming and J lost 2 bases, with 22 bases between them. In germline, CDR1 is DFQATT, CDR2 SNEGSKA (reference sequence). The CDR3 DNA reads TGCAGTGCGCCGACTATCGGGGCACTCATAAACACCGGGGAGCTGTTTTTT. It is translated as CSAPTIGALINTGELFF.

This clonotype was seen only a few times. V gene TRBV7-9 combines with J gene TRBJ2-3; D is undetermined. The CDR3 covers 13 residues. Trimming stripped 6 bases from V and 2 bases from J, with 9 bases between. The germline V gene has CDR1 SEHNR and CDR2 FQNEAQ (reference sequence). The CDR3 coding sequence is TGTGCCAGCAGTTATGAAAACACAGATACGCAGTATTTT. It specifies CASSYENTDTQYF.

V is TRBV20-1 and J is TRBJ2-7, with D possibly being TRBD1 (6 bases). The germline CDR1 and CDR2 sequences are DFQATT and SNEGSKA (reference sequence). With 3 bases removed from V and 7 bases from J, the gap between germline ends came to 19 bases. The CDR3 is 14 amino acids. The CDR3 region has the DNA TGCAGTGCTAGGTCCGGGACACTTCGTGAGGAGCAGTACTTC. It specifies CSARSGTLREEQYF.

This clonotype was observed many times. The chain has TRBV5-1 and TRBJ1-1; D perhaps matches TRBD1 (5 bases). The germline V gene has CDR1 SGHRS and CDR2 YFSETQ. Between the trimmed V and J ends, which lost 0 bases and 4 bases, there was a span of 10 bases. The CDR3 covers 14 residues. The CDR3 DNA reads as TGCGCCAGCAGCTTGGAGGCAGGGAGCACTGAAGCTTTCTTT. This gives the protein CASSLEAGSTEAFF.

This rearrangement joins TRBV7-9 to TRBJ1-2, with D maybe TRBD1 (5 bases). The V gene lost 4 bases and the J gene lost 6 bases, with 15 bases spanning the gap. CDR3 length equals 14 residues. Germline-derived CDR1 and CDR2 are SEHNR and FQNEAQ (reference sequence). The CDR3, as DNA: TGTGCCAGCAGCTCATACGGGCCGGGGGATGGCTACACCTTC. The encoded protein is CASSSYGPGDGYTF. Variable domain in full (rest from reference TRBV7-9 and TRBJ1-2): DTGVSQNPRHKITKRGQNVTFRCDPISEHNRLYWYRQTLGQGPEFLTYFQNEAQLEKSRLLSDRFSAERPKGSFSTLEIQRTEQGDSAMYLCASSSYGPGDGYTFGSGTRLTVV.

This clonotype was observed at least ten times. This chain links TRBV6-2 or TRBV6-3 with TRBJ2-7, with D possibly being TRBD1 or TRBD2 (5 bases each). V lost 4 bases to trimming and J lost 4 bases, with 8 bases between them. This CDR3 spans 12 amino acids. Germline lookup yields CDR1 MNHEY and CDR2 SVGEGT. The CDR3 coding sequence is TGTGCCAGCAGTTGGGACGGGTACGAGCAGTACGTC. It encodes CASSWDGYEQYV.

This chain uses TRBV7-2 with TRBJ1-6; 7 bases fit TRBD1. Germline CDR1 is SGHTA and CDR2 is FQGNSA. J gave up 7 bases and V 5 bases, and 5 bases lay outside the gene matches. The CDR3 contains 14 residues. The CDR3 nucleotides are TGTGCCAGCAGCCGACGGGACAGAAATTCACCCCTCCACTTT. This gives the protein CASSRRDRNSPLHF. The full variable domain, completed using reference TRBV7-2 and TRBJ1-6, is GAGVSQSPSNKVTEKGKDVELRCDPISGHTALYWYRQSLGQGLEFLIYFQGNSAPDKSGLPSDRFSAERTGGSVSTLTIQRTQQEDSAVYLCASSRRDRNSPLHFGNGTRLTVT.

Only a few counts were recorded for this clonotype. The chain recombines TRBV7-9 with TRBJ1-2; perhaps TRBD1 as D (5 bases). CDR1 and CDR2 (germline): SEHNR, FQNEAQ (reference sequence). Trimming left V 5 bases short and J 9 bases short, with 13 bases between. This CDR3 has 12 amino acids. The CDR3 DNA reads as TGTGCCAGCAGCCTCCGGGGCCGGCGCTACACCTTC. As protein: CASSLRGRRYTF. Full variable domain (missing parts from reference TRBV7-9 and TRBJ1-2): DTGVSQNPRHKITKRGQNVTFRCDPISEHNRLYWYRQTLGQGPEFLTYFQNEAQLEKSRLLSDRFSAERPKGSFSTLEIQRTEQGDSAMYLCASSLRGRRYTFGSGTRLTVV.

This clonotype was counted ten times or more. The V and J genes are TRBV10-2 and TRBJ2-5; D perhaps matches TRBD2 (6 bases). V was trimmed by 2 bases and J by 0 bases, leaving 16 bases between them. The CDR3 runs 17 residues. The V gene's germline CDR1 is WSHSY and CDR2 SAAADI. The CDR3 nucleotides read TGCGCCAGCAGTGAGGGGTCCGGATGGGGGGACCAAGAGACCCAGTACTTC. This translates into CASSEGSGWGDQETQYF.

V and J are TRBV20-1 and TRBJ1-1; D unresolved. The V end lost 1 base, the J end lost 0 bases, and 12 bases lay between the germline ends. The length of the CDR3 is 15 residues. The germline CDR1 and CDR2 sequences are DFQATT and SNEGSKA (reference sequence). The CDR3 DNA follows: TGCAGTGCTAGAGGGGGAGTAATCATGAACACTGAAGCTTTCTTT. It is translated as CSARGGVIMNTEAFF.

The V call is TRBV18, the J call TRBJ2-1; TRBD1 aligns across 8 bases. Germline V gene data show CDR1 as KGHSH and CDR2 as LQKENI. The CDR3 has 15 residues. The V gene end was trimmed by 5 bases and the J gene end by 5 bases; junction bases not matched to a gene: 8. CDR3 residues: CASSSTGGSDNEQFF. DNA of the CDR3: TGTGCCAGCTCAAGCACAGGGGGTTCAGACAATGAGCAGTTCTTC.

This clonotype was seen many times. The chain links TRBV12-3 or TRBV12-4 to TRBJ2-7, with TRBD1 matching over 9 bases. The junction had 17 bases not matched to a gene; V was cut back by 4 bases and J by 7 bases. The CDR3 has 17 residues. The CDR3 loop is CASSSDRGDYTGWEQYF. CDR3 bases: TGTGCCAGCAGTTCCGACAGGGGGGACTATACCGGATGGGAGCAGTACTTC.

A few counts support this clonotype. The chain carries TRBV6-2 or TRBV6-3 and TRBJ1-1; D unresolved. Germline CDR1 reads MNHEY; CDR2 reads SVGEGT. The CDR3 totals 14 residues. V lost 0 bases and J 5 bases, leaving 10 bases between the germline ends. For the CDR3, the DNA is TGTGCCAGCAGTTACTCCCCGGGAGAGACTGAAGCTTTCTTT. This translates into CASSYSPGETEAFF.

V usage is TRBV6-5 and J usage is TRBJ2-7; 9 bases fit TRBD1. V shed 5 bases, J shed 2 bases, and the junction held 7 bases outside the gene matches. Germline V CDR1 and CDR2: MNHEY, SVGAGI. The CDR3 is made up of 15 amino acids. The CDR3 sequence is CASSPTGTGPYEQYF. For the CDR3, the DNA is TGTGCCAGCAGTCCCACCGGGACAGGGCCCTACGAGCAGTACTTC.

Turning to this clonotype: At one boundary the junction diverges from the germline segment, which might be a read error. The chain has TRBV20-1 and TRBJ1-4; TRBD1 might be the D (6 bases). The CDR3 runs to 13 residues. CDR1 and CDR2 from the germline V gene are DFQATT and SNEGSKA (reference sequence). Here the CDR3 DNA reads TGCGGTGCTAGAACCCAGGGGTATGAAAAACTGTTTTTT. Its protein is CGARTQGYEKLFF.

This rearrangement joins TRBV7-9 to TRBJ2-6; no firm D call. Trimming took 3 bases from V and 0 from J, leaving 6 bases between them. Germline CDR1 and CDR2: SEHNR and FQNEAQ (reference sequence). The CDR3 has 15 amino acids. CDR3 residues: CASSFWISGANVLTF. In nucleotides, the CDR3 is TGTGCCAGCAGCTTTTGGATCTCTGGGGCCAACGTCCTGACTTTC.

The chain recombines TRBV5-1 with TRBJ2-3, with 13 positions matching TRBD2. With V trimmed by 2 bases and J by 3 bases, 6 bases remained unmatched. Per germline, CDR1 SGHRS and CDR2 YFSETQ. The length of the CDR3 is 17 residues. CDR3 in amino acids: CASSFPGLAGSTDTQYF. The CDR3 DNA is TGCGCCAGCAGCTTTCCGGGACTAGCGGGGTCGACAGATACGCAGTATTTT. Drawing the rest from reference TRBV5-1 and TRBJ2-3, the complete variable domain is KAGVTQTPRYLIKTRGQQVTLSCSPISGHRSVSWYQQTPGQGLQFLFEYFSETQRNKGNFPGRFSGRQFSNSRSEMNVSTLELGDSALYLCASSFPGLAGSTDTQYFGPGTRLTVL.

The sample holds many counts of this clonotype. This chain connects TRBV12-3 or TRBV12-4 to TRBJ2-3; 12 nucleotides agree with TRBD2. The CDR3 is made up of 16 amino acids. The J segment lost 2 bases and the V segment lost 6 bases, leaving 6 bases of the junction unmatched. The CDR3 DNA is TGTGCCAGCAGCCTCAGACTAGCGGGGGTCACAGATACGCAGTATTTT. This gives the protein CASSLRLAGVTDTQYF.

This clonotype was seen many times. The CDR3 nucleotides are TGTGCCAGCAGTTACCGGGTGAACACTGAAGCTTTCTTT. Translating gives CASSYRVNTEAFF. This chain links TRBV6-5 with TRBJ1-1; no firm D call. V was shortened by 2 bases and J by 0 bases, with 4 bases between the two germline ends. Looked up from germline, CDR1 is MNHEY and CDR2 is SVGAGI. The CDR3 is made up of 13 amino acids.